A single count supports the clone carrying this TCR beta chain. The Seattle patients joined while their infection was active and were tracked longitudinally afterward. This entry comes from a study of blood T cell repertoires in COVID-19. In the source study's methods: Amplification with reference gene primers provided the estimates of nucleated cell counts. The repertoire was sequenced with immunoSEQ multiplex PCR; TCRdb's copy has only in-frame clones and lacks some. That table gives V, J and clone size, and the DNA gave D and trimming. The repertoire holds under 200,000 clones, with 75% to 85% as singletons. The CDR3 totals 13 residues. Germline CDR1 and CDR2: MNHNY and SVGAGI (reference sequence). Trimming removed 8 bases from V and 0 bases from J, with 10 bases in between.

The sample consisted of peripheral blood. The chain uses TRBV6-6 and TRBJ1-1; maybe TRBD1 (5 bases). This TCR was recovered from a woman aged 40 to 50 with COVID-19, enrolled during active disease. The DNA of the CDR3 is TGTGCCAGCGGTGGGGGGATGAACACTGAAGCTTTCTTT. Translation gives CASGGGMNTEAFF.